A selection of T cell receptor beta chains follows, all from one sample in a study of T cell responses to AZD1222 COVID-19 vaccine. Measured with immunoSEQ multiplex PCR; TCRdb has only the in-frame clones, and not every one. The sample has about 83,000 clones, 85% to 90% seen once. This specimen consisted of peripheral blood, obtained on day 0 of MenACWY control vaccination. Receptor source: an adult in good health. The CDR3 runs from the conserved cysteine through the conserved F or W. Fields, in order: CDR3 protein, CDR3 DNA, D gene, J gene, V gene, clone size. The D gene is left open where the match is weak. Clone size is not always given. Where it is, it says once, few, many or a class for expanded clones.

cdr3_aa: CASRTSASSYNEQFF
cdr3_nt: TGTGCCAGCCGGACTAGCGCGAGCTCCTACAATGAGCAGTTCTTC
d_call: TRBD2
j_call: TRBJ2-1
v_call: TRBV28
clone_size: NA

cdr3_aa: CASRGRKRGAEDEQYF
cdr3_nt: TGTGCCAGCAGAGGAAGAAAGAGGGGGGCCGAAGACGAGCAGTACTTC
d_call: NA
j_call: TRBJ2-7
v_call: TRBV2
clone_size: NA

cdr3_aa: CASSLVGVDGAFF
cdr3_nt: TGTGCCAGCAGCTTAGTGGGTGTCGACGGAGCTTTCTTT
d_call: NA
j_call: TRBJ1-1
v_call: TRBV7-9
clone_size: few

cdr3_aa: CASSLAVGTGTAYEQYF
cdr3_nt: TGCGCCAGCAGCTTGGCCGTGGGGACAGGGACCGCGTACGAGCAGTACTTC
d_call: TRBD1
j_call: TRBJ2-7
v_call: TRBV5-1
clone_size: NA

cdr3_aa: CAISESGSSASTDTQYF
cdr3_nt: TGTGCCATCAGTGAGTCCGGGAGTAGCGCTAGCACAGATACGCAGTATTTT
d_call: NA
j_call: TRBJ2-3
v_call: TRBV10-3
clone_size: NA

cdr3_aa: CASSGSGNQPQHF
cdr3_nt: TGTGCCAGCAGTGGAAGCGGGAATCAGCCCCAGCATTTT
d_call: NA
j_call: TRBJ1-5
v_call: TRBV2
clone_size: once

cdr3_aa: CAWSALGGANTEAFF
cdr3_nt: TGTGCCTGGAGTGCCCTCGGGGGGGCGAACACTGAAGCTTTCTTT
d_call: NA
j_call: TRBJ1-1
v_call: TRBV30
clone_size: NA

cdr3_aa: CASSQEPLSGRASNEQYF
cdr3_nt: TGCGCCAGCAGCCAAGAACCGCTCAGCGGGAGGGCCTCTAACGAGCAGTACTTC
d_call: TRBD2
j_call: TRBJ2-7
v_call: TRBV4-3
clone_size: NA

cdr3_aa: CASSLQGIVQETQYF
cdr3_nt: TGTGCCAGCAGTTTACAGGGGATAGTCCAAGAGACCCAGTACTTC
d_call: NA
j_call: TRBJ2-5
v_call: TRBV28
clone_size: NA

cdr3_aa: CASSIGRHDNGYTF
cdr3_nt: TGTGCCAGTAGTATAGGGCGGCATGATAATGGCTACACCTTC
d_call: NA
j_call: TRBJ1-2
v_call: TRBV19
clone_size: NA

cdr3_aa: CASSPASAGNEQFF
cdr3_nt: TGCGCCAGCAGCCCAGCTTCCGCGGGGAATGAGCAGTTCTTC
d_call: NA
j_call: TRBJ2-1
v_call: TRBV10-1
clone_size: once

cdr3_aa: CASSLPLGLAATYEQYF
cdr3_nt: TGTGCCAGCAGCTTACCCCTCGGACTAGCGGCCACCTACGAGCAGTACTTC
d_call: TRBD2
j_call: TRBJ2-7
v_call: TRBV11-2
clone_size: NA